The clone carrying this T cell receptor beta chain was seen ten or more times. This sample was taken from a study of blood T cells in healthy people across ages. CDR3 size: 14 residues. A J-beta primer mix and a sample-barcoded 5' primer were used in a second PCR of about 7 to 12 cycles. One entry per CDR3 protein, called by TCRdb with MiXCR from the 5' RACE reads. This sample has approximately 580,000 distinct CDR3 sequences, with around 24% found just once. The same sample was also used in a study of T cells of mothers and their children. As that study records: Every mother produced more than 9 million TCR beta CDR3 reads, whereas every child provided several million.

The sample was blood. The chain is built from TRBV3-2 and TRBJ1-1. TRBV3-2 corresponds to a pseudogene. The sequence was collected from a boy aged 5-17 years in good health. CDR3 DNA: TGTGCCAGCAGCCAAGACGAGGGAAGCACTGAAGCTTTCTTT. Translation gives CASSQDEGSTEAFF.